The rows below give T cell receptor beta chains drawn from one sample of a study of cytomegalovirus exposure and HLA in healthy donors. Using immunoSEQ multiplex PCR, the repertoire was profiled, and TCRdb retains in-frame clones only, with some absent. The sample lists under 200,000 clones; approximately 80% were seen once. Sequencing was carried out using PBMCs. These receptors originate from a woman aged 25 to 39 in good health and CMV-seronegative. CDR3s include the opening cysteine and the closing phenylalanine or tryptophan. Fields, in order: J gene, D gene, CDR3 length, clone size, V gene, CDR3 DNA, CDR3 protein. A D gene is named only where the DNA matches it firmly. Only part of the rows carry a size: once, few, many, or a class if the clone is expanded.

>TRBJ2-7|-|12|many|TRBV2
TGTGCCAGCAAGGGAGACTACTACGAGCAGTACTTC
CASKGDYYEQYF
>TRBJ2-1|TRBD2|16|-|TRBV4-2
TGTGCCAGCAGCACTAGGACTAGCGGGGGATACAATGAGCAGTTCTTC
CASSTRTSGGYNEQFF
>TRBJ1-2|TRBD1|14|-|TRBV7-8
TGTGCCAGCAGCCCACGGGACAGCCACTATGACTACACCTTC
CASSPRDSHYDYTF
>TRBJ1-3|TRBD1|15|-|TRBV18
TGTGCCAGCTCAGTACGACCGGGACAGGAAAACACCATATATTTT
CASSVRPGQENTIYF
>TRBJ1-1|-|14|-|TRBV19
TGTGCCTCTAGGAGGCAGGCCATGAACACTGAAGCTTTCTTT
CASRRQAMNTEAFF
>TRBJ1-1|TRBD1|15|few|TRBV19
TGTGCCAGTAGTAAGACAGGGGCAATGAACACTGAAGCTTTCTTT
CASSKTGAMNTEAFF
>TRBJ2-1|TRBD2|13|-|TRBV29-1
TGCAGCGTTAGCGGGGGCTCTAGAGGTGAGCAGTTCTTC
CSVSGGSRGEQFF
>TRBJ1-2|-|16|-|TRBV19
TGTGCCAGTAGTATTTTCGAGACAGATTCTAACTATGGCTACACCTTC
CASSIFETDSNYGYTF
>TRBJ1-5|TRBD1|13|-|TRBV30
TGTGCCTGGAGCGACAGGGGGGATCAGCCCCAGCATTTT
CAWSDRGDQPQHF
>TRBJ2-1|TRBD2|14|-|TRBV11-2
TGTGCCAGCAGCTTACTAGCGGGGAATAATGAGCAGTTCTTC
CASSLLAGNNEQFF
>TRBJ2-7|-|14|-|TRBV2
TGTGCCAGCACCCGACTCACTAGTGCCTACGAGCAGTACTTC
CASTRLTSAYEQYF
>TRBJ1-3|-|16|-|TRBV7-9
TGTGCCAGCAGCTTGGGGGGTCCTAGCTCTGGAAACACCATATATTTT
CASSLGGPSSGNTIYF
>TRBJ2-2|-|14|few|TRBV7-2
TGTGCCAGCAGCTTTGCCAGTAACACCGGGGAGCTGTTTTTT
CASSFASNTGELFF
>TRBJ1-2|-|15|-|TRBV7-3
TGTGCCAGCAGCTTAATCGCGGGAGGGGGCTATGGCTACACCTTC
CASSLIAGGGYGYTF
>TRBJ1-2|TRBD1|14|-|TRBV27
TGTGCCAGCAGGAGCCTAGGGGGCTTTAATGGCTACACCTTC
CASRSLGGFNGYTF
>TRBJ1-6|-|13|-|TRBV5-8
TGTGCCAGCAGCTTAGCTGCTGGTTCACCCCTCCACTTT
CASSLAAGSPLHF
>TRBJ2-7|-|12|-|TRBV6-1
TGTGCCAGCAGTGATCCTCCGGGGAGGCAGTACTTC
CASSDPPGRQYF
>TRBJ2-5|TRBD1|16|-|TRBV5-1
TGCGCCAGCAGCTTGTATACGAGGACAGGGGACGAGACCCAGTACTTC
CASSLYTRTGDETQYF
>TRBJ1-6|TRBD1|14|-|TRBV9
TGTGCCAGCAGCGTAGGGGGACAGAATTCACCCCTCCACTTT
CASSVGGQNSPLHF
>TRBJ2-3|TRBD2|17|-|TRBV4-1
TGCGCCAGCAGCCAAGTCCTAGCGGGAGTCCCGACAGATACGCAGTATTTT
CASSQVLAGVPTDTQYF
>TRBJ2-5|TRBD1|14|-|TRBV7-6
TGTGCCAGCAGTTGGGACAGGGGGCAAGAGACCCAGTACTTC
CASSWDRGQETQYF
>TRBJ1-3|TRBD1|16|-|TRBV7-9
TGTTCCAGCAGCTTATTGGGGATGACAGGGGTCAACACCATATATTTT
CSSSLLGMTGVNTIYF
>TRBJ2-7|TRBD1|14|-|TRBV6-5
TGTGCCAGCAGGCCCGGGACAGGGGTTCTCGAGCAGTACTTC
CASRPGTGVLEQYF
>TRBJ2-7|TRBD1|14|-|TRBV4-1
TGCGCCAGCAGCCATTTCGACAGGGCCTACGAGCAGTACTTC
CASSHFDRAYEQYF
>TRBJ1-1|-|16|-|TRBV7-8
TGTGCCAGCAGCCCCCTCTCCAGGGTTCGGAACACTGAAGCTTTCTTT
CASSPLSRVRNTEAFF
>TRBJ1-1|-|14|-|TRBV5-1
TGCGCCAGCAGCTTGGAAGGGGATCGATATGAAGCTTTCTTT
CASSLEGDRYEAFF
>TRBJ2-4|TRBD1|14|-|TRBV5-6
TGTGCCAGCAGCTTGGGAGGGGGCTTAAACATTCAGTACTTC
CASSLGGGLNIQYF
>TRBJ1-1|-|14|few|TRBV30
TGTGCCTGGAGTGTCGGTCACCCGAACACTGAAGCTTTCTTT
CAWSVGHPNTEAFF